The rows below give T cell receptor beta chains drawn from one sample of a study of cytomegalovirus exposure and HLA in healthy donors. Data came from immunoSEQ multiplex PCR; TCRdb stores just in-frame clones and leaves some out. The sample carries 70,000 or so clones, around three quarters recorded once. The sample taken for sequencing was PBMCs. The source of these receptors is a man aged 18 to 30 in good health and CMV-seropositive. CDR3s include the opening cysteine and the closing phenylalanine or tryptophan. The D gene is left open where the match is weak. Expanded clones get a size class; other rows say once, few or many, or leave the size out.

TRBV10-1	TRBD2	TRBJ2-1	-	TGCGCCAGCAGTAGCGGGAGCGGCAATGAGCAGTTCTTC	CASSSGSGNEQFF
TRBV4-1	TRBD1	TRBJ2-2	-	TGCGCCAGCAGCCCCATACAGGGGGCGAACACCGGGGAGCTGTTTTTT	CASSPIQGANTGELFF
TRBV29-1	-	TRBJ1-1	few	TGCAGCGTTGAAAGCCGGGGTAACACTGAAGCTTTCTTT	CSVESRGNTEAFF
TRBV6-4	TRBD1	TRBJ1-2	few	TGTGCCAGCAGTGACTCGGATGTAACAGGGGGCTATGGCTACACCTTC	CASSDSDVTGGYGYTF
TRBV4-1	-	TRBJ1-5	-	TGCGCCAGCAGCCAAGATAGCCAGATTAGCAATCAGCCCCAGCATTTT	CASSQDSQISNQPQHF
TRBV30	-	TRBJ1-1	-	TGTGCCTGGAGACCGGGTCCGAACACTGAAGCTTTCTTT	CAWRPGPNTEAFF
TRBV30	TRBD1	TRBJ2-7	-	TGTGCCTCGGCCAACAACCGAAGGACAGGGGTCCCCTACGAGCAGTACTTC	CASANNRRTGVPYEQYF
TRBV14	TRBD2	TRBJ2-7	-	TGTGCCAGCAGCCTCCTCCCCGGGACTAGCGGGACCGCCTACGAGCAGTACTTC	CASSLLPGTSGTAYEQYF
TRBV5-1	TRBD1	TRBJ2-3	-	TGCGCCAGCAGCCGGGGACAGCCCACAGATACGCAGTATTTT	CASSRGQPTDTQYF
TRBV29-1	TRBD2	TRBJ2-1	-	TGCAGCGTTGAAGGACTAGCGGGAGACTATGAGCAGTTCTTC	CSVEGLAGDYEQFF
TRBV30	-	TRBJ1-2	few	TGTGCCTGGAGTCGTCCCCTCCGAGGCTATGGCTACACCTTC	CAWSRPLRGYGYTF
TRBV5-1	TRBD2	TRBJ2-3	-	TGCGCCAGCTCTTACGGGACTAGCGGGCTTGGCACAGATACGCAGTATTTT	CASSYGTSGLGTDTQYF
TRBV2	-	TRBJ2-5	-	TGTGCCAGCAGTGAGTCGCGGCGGGGGACCCAGTACTTC	CASSESRRGTQYF
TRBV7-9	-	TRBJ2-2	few	TGTGCCAGCCATTCCCAGGGCGCGAACACCGGGGAGCTGTTTTTT	CASHSQGANTGELFF
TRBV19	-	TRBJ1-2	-	TGTGCCACCCTAACTAACTATGGCTACACCTTC	CATLTNYGYTF
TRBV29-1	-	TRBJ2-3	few	TGCAGCGTTGAGGGGGGACGTACAGATACGCAGTATTTT	CSVEGGRTDTQYF
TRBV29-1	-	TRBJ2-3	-	TGCAGTGTTCTGAGGCCAGATACGCAGTATTTT	CSVLRPDTQYF
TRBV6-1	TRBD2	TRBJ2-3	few	TGTGCCAGCAGGAGGACTAGCGGCACAGATACGCAGTATTTT	CASRRTSGTDTQYF
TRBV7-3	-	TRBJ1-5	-	TGTGCCAGCAGCAAAGACTACAATCAGCCCCAGCATTTT	CASSKDYNQPQHF
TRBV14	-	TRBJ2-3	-	TGTGCCAGCAGCCGACCGGGTGCTAATACGCAGTATTTT	CASSRPGANTQYF
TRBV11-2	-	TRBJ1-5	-	TGTGCCAGCAGCCCCGGGGGGGACCAGCCCCAGCATTTT	CASSPGGDQPQHF
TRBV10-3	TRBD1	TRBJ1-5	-	TGTGCCATTAGGGCCGGGACAGACAATCAGCCCCAGCATTTT	CAIRAGTDNQPQHF
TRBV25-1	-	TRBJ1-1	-	TGTGCCAGCAGTGAATTTTCAACAGGGAACACTGAAGCTTTCTTT	CASSEFSTGNTEAFF
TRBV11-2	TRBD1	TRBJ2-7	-	TGTGCCAGCAGCTTGGGGACAGGGCTGGACGAGCAGTACTTC	CASSLGTGLDEQYF
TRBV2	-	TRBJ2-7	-	TGTGCCAGCAGGAAGGAACAGGGTTTCTACTTC	CASRKEQGFYF
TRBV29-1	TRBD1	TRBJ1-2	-	TGCAGCGCTGGCAGGGGGGATTATGGCTACACCTTC	CSAGRGDYGYTF
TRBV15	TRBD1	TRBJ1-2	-	TGTGCCACCAGCAGAGATACGGGACAGGGAAATGGCTACACCTTC	CATSRDTGQGNGYTF
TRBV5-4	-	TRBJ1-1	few	TGTGCCAGCAGCCGGACGGCGGGGAACACTGAAGCTTTCTTT	CASSRTAGNTEAFF
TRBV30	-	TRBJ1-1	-	TGTGCCTGGAGGACTTCGGAAGCTTTCTTT	CAWRTSEAFF
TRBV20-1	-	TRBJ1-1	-	TGCAGTGCTAGAAAGCACACTGAAGCTTTCTTT	CSARKHTEAFF
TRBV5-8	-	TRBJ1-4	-	TGTGCCAGCAGCCAGAGGGTTGGGGGCGGTGAAAAACTGTTTTTT	CASSQRVGGGEKLFF
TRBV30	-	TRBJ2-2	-	TGTGCCTGGAGCCTTTATAGGGAGCTGTTTTTT	CAWSLYRELFF
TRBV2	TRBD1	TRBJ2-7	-	TGTGCCAGCAGTAGGGACAGCTCCTACGAGCAGTACTTC	CASSRDSSYEQYF
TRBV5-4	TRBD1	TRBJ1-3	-	TGTGCCAGCAGCATTGGGACAGGGTCCCCGAGCTCTGGAAACACCATATATTTT	CASSIGTGSPSSGNTIYF
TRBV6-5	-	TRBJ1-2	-	TGTGCCAGCAGTTACTCTTCAGGGATCTATGGCTACACCTTC	CASSYSSGIYGYTF
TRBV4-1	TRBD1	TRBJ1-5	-	TGCGCCAGCAGCGACCTTGAGGGGGCCGATCAGCCCCAGCATTTT	CASSDLEGADQPQHF
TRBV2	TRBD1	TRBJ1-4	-	TGTGCCAGCAGCGCGACAGGGCCTAATGAAAAACTGTTTTTT	CASSATGPNEKLFF
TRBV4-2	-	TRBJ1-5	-	TGTGCCAGCAGCCAAGATTTGGGACAAGACCTTAGCAATCAGCCCCAGCATTTT	CASSQDLGQDLSNQPQHF
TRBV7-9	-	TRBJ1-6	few	TGTGCCAGCAGCTTAGGCGGGCCAGGCGGGAATTCACCCCTCCACTTT	CASSLGGPGGNSPLHF
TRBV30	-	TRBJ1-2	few	TGTGCCTGGAGTAAAATAAACTATGGCTACACCTTC	CAWSKINYGYTF
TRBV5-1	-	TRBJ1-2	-	TGCGCCAGCAGCAGTACAGGGAGCTATGGCTACACCTTC	CASSSTGSYGYTF
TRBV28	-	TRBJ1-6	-	TGTGCCAGCAGGCCCAGGGGAGGGGGATCACCCCTCCACTTT	CASRPRGGGSPLHF
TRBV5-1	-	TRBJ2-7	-	TGCGCCAGCAGCTTGGATCGCCAGGTCGCCGAGCAGTACTTC	CASSLDRQVAEQYF
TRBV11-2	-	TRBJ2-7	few	TGTGCCAGCAGCTTAGATGTAAATTTCTACGAGCAGTACTTC	CASSLDVNFYEQYF
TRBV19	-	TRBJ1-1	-	TGTGCCAGTAGTATCTCTTCCCCCACTGAAGCTTTCTTT	CASSISSPTEAFF
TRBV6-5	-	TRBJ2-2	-	TGTGCCAGCAGCGTCTTAAAAGGGGAGCTGTTTTTT	CASSVLKGELFF
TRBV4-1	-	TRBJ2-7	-	TGCGCCAGCAGCCCCCGTGGGCACGAGCAGTACTTC	CASSPRGHEQYF
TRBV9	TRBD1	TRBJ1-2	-	TGTGCCAGCAGCGTAGGGGACAGCAGTGGCTACACCTTC	CASSVGDSSGYTF
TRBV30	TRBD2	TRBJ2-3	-	TGTGCCTGGAGATCAGCGGGCGGGGGTGGTACGCAGTATTTT	CAWRSAGGGGTQYF